Below, 25 T cell receptor beta chains from the same sample are listed, as sequenced in a study of molecular identifiers for immune sequencing clone quantification. TCRdb redid the calling of the PCR reads with MiXCR, one entry per CDR3 protein. The table records nearly 650,000 distinct CDR3 sequences, approximately 24% of them present only once. Sequencing used naive CD8+ T cells from blood, with Jurkat cell RNA spiked in. The subset was: FACS-sorted CD8+CD4-CCR7+CD45RA+ naive T cells. These receptors all stem from a human donor in good health. Some libraries in this study had Jurkat cell RNA spiked in.

This clonotype was counted once. A much larger clone sits a single nucleotide away, making a read error possible. The genes are TRBV5-1 and TRBJ2-7; D uncertain. The germline V and J ends were trimmed by 7 bases and 0 bases, with 14 bases remaining between them. Per germline, CDR1 SGHRS and CDR2 YFSETQ. The CDR3 runs 14 residues. The CDR3, as DNA: TGCGCCAGCGGCGAGGAGAACAGCTCCTACGAGCAGTACTTC. Amino acid sequence: CASGEENSSYEQYF.

About this clonotype itself: A much larger clonotype is one base distant, so this may be a read error. The chain carries TRBV7-2 and TRBJ1-4, with 9 positions matching TRBD1. This CDR3 region has 16 residues. Trimming at V came to 1 base and at J to 8 bases, leaving 8 bases not matched to a gene. Germline CDR1 is SGHTA and CDR2 is FQGNSA. CDR3 residues: CASSLEIGTGSEKLFF. The CDR3, as DNA: TGTGCCAGCAGCTTAGAAATCGGGACAGGGAGCGAAAAACTGTTTTTT.

This clonotype was seen a handful of times. This rearrangement joins TRBV2 to TRBJ2-1; D possibly corresponds to TRBD2 (6 bases). CDR1 and CDR2 (germline): SNHLY, FYNNEI. Deletions cut 7 bases from V and 5 bases from J, with 27 bases between. The CDR3 is 18 residues long. The CDR3: CASNPLPHLGGDHNEQFF. CDR3 bases: TGTGCCAGCAACCCCCTGCCCCATTTAGGCGGGGACCACAATGAGCAGTTCTTC.

The table lists this clonotype with a few counts. The chain couples TRBV12-3 or TRBV12-4 to TRBJ2-1; 12 nucleotides agree with TRBD2. This CDR3 has 15 amino acids. J was trimmed by 7 bases and V by 5 bases; bases with no gene match: 6. CDR3 amino acids: CASSASGGAANEQFF. In nucleotides, the CDR3 is TGTGCCAGCAGTGCTAGCGGGGGGGCCGCGAATGAGCAGTTCTTC.

This clonotype was observed a few times. The chain has TRBV9 and TRBJ2-5; 9 bases are shared with TRBD1. Germline V gene lookup returns CDR1 SGDLS and CDR2 YYNGEE. V shed 6 bases and J 3 bases; nucleotides not matched to a gene: 6. The CDR3 runs to 14 residues. Written as DNA, the CDR3 is TGTGCCAGCAAACCGACAGGGGGGGAAGAGACCCAGTACTTC. It translates to CASKPTGGEETQYF.

This clonotype was observed a handful of times. This chain links TRBV27 with TRBJ2-5; perhaps D is TRBD1 or TRBD2 (5 bases each). The CDR3 runs to 14 residues. Deletions cut 5 bases from V and 5 bases from J, with 15 bases between. Germline V CDR1 and CDR2: MNHEY, SMNVEV (reference sequence). The CDR3 region is CASSPYSGAETQYF. The CDR3 nucleotides are TGTGCCAGCAGTCCCTATTCCGGGGCCGAGACCCAGTACTTC.

This sequence joins TRBV11-2 and TRBJ1-2, with TRBD1 as a possible D gene (6 bases). CDR1 and CDR2 from the germline V gene are SGHAT and FQNNGV. Trimming stripped 4 bases from V and 4 bases from J, with 13 bases between. The CDR3 is made up of 14 amino acids. In DNA, the CDR3 is TGTGCCAGCAGCTCAAAAGGGGGTTCCTATGGCTACACCTTC. Translation: CASSSKGGSYGYTF.

This clonotype was detected ten times or more. The chain combines TRBV6-5 with TRBJ2-7; D remains ambiguous. CDR1 is MNHEY and CDR2 is SVGAGI in the germline V gene. V lost 0 bases and J 2 bases, leaving 5 bases between the germline ends. There are 13 residues in the CDR3. The CDR3 coding sequence is TGTGCCAGCAGTTACTCCGGCACCTACGAGCAGTACTTC. Translated: CASSYSGTYEQYF.

Many counts were recorded for this clonotype. This chain links TRBV20-1 with TRBJ1-5, with D hard to call. Germline CDR1 reads DFQATT; CDR2 reads SNEGSKA (reference sequence). Trimming left V 1 base short and J 0 bases short, with 7 bases between. This CDR3 region has 14 residues. The chain's CDR3 is CSARGTHSNQPQHF. The CDR3 DNA is TGCAGTGCTAGAGGAACCCATAGCAATCAGCCCCAGCATTTT.

In its sample, this clonotype was seen a few times. This chain joins TRBV6-6 and TRBJ2-1; 12 bases map to TRBD2. Germline V gene sequence: CDR1 MNHNY, CDR2 SVGAGI (reference sequence). The V segment lost 6 bases and the J segment 7 bases; nucleotides outside the gene matches: 7. CDR3 length equals 15 residues. The CDR3 nucleotides are TGTGCCAGCAGCCCACTAGCGGGAGGAAAGAATGAGCAGTTCTTC. Its protein is CASSPLAGGKNEQFF.

In this sample, this clonotype turned up a few times. The chain has TRBV19 and TRBJ1-1, with D possibly being TRBD1 (6 bases). V lost 10 bases and J 5 bases, leaving 17 bases between the germline ends. This CDR3 spans 13 amino acids. Germline CDR1 LNHDA, CDR2 SQIVND (reference sequence). The CDR3 DNA reads TGTGCCACCCAAGACGGGGGCCCGACTGAAGCTTTCTTT. Translation gives CATQDGGPTEAFF.

This clonotype has at least ten counts. The V gene is TRBV13, the J gene TRBJ1-4; D may be TRBD1 (5 bases). Between the trimmed V and J ends, which lost 7 bases and 5 bases, there was a span of 11 bases. The germline V gene has CDR1 PRHDT and CDR2 FYEKMQ (reference sequence). The CDR3 consists of 13 residues. The CDR3 DNA follows: TGTGCCAGCAAGATTTCAGGGAATGAAAAACTGTTTTTT. Encoded protein: CASKISGNEKLFF.

The CDR3 DNA follows: TGTGCCAGCAGGTACTCCGGGGAGGGTAATTTTTACGAGCAGTACTTC. It encodes CASRYSGEGNFYEQYF. This sequence joins TRBV12-3 or TRBV12-4 and TRBJ2-7, with TRBD2 matching 7 bases. V was pared by 6 bases and J by 4 bases, with 15 bases of the junction left unmatched. The CDR3 covers 16 residues.

This clonotype was counted only a few times. The V gene is TRBV3-2, the J gene TRBJ2-5; TRBD2, the table's D call, was not compared with the DNA. TRBV3-2 is listed as a pseudogene. The CDR3 totals 17 residues. Here the CDR3 DNA reads TGTGCCAGCAGCCCGCGGACTAGCGGGAGGGCCGATGAGACCCAGTACTTC. Translating gives CASSPRTSGRADETQYF.

This clonotype was detected ten times or more. The chain carries TRBV7-2 and TRBJ2-1; D might be TRBD1 (5 bases). The CDR3 has 17 amino acids. Germline V gene sequence: CDR1 SGHTA, CDR2 FQGNSA. The V end was cut by 0 bases, the J end by 0 bases, with 12 bases between. CDR3 in DNA: TGTGCCAGCAGCTTAGCGACAGTGACCTACTCCTACAATGAGCAGTTCTTC. It encodes CASSLATVTYSYNEQFF.

The V gene is TRBV19, the J gene TRBJ1-2; D is possibly TRBD1 (5 bases). V was trimmed by 1 base and J by 0 bases, leaving 12 bases between them. Germline V gene lookup returns CDR1 LNHDA and CDR2 SQIVND (reference sequence). The CDR3 runs to 16 residues. The CDR3 DNA reads TGTGCCAGTAGTATAGTCCCGGGGGGGGCTAACTATGGCTACACCTTC. Translating it yields CASSIVPGGANYGYTF.

In DNA form, the CDR3 reads TGTGCCAGCAGTTTAAGGTGGCCAGAGACCCAGTACTTC. Its protein product is CASSLRWPETQYF. This chain joins TRBV27 and TRBJ2-5; D remains ambiguous. Germline V gives CDR1 MNHEY, CDR2 SMNVEV (reference sequence). This CDR3 region has 13 residues. With 2 bases removed from V and 4 bases from J, the gap between germline ends came to 8 bases.

This clonotype has more than one count but fewer than ten. The CDR3 is CASSFTGVPQYF. The CDR3, as DNA: TGTGCCAGCAGTTTTACAGGGGTTCCCCAGTACTTC. This rearrangement joins TRBV6-2 or TRBV6-3 to TRBJ2-5; 7 bases are shared with TRBD1. J gave up 9 bases and V 4 bases, and 5 bases lay outside the gene matches. In germline, CDR1 is MNHEY, CDR2 SVGEGT. This CDR3 has 12 residues.

This chain connects TRBV4-1 to TRBJ2-7; 9 bases align to TRBD2. J lost 5 bases, V lost 1 base, and 6 bases had no gene match. The CDR3 contains 15 residues. Germline values: CDR1 MGHRA, CDR2 YSYEKL. The CDR3 coding sequence is TGCGCCAGCAGCCAAGGGGCGGGGGGGCTGAACGAGCAGTACTTC. This encodes CASSQGAGGLNEQYF.

About this clonotype: Its ends do not fully match the called genes, so a read error is possible. The chain uses TRBV7-7 and TRBJ2-5; 9 bases align to TRBD1. The CDR3 length is 15 residues. Germline V gene lookup returns CDR1 SSHAT and CDR2 FNYEAQ (reference sequence). Here the CDR3 DNA reads TGTGCCAGCAGCCGCGGACAGGGGTTGGAAGAGACCCGGTACTTC. This codes for CASSRGQGLEETRYF.

The rearrangement links TRBV19 to TRBJ1-1; D uncertain. Trimming pared 4 bases from V and 3 bases from J, leaving 6 bases between. The CDR3 totals 12 residues. CDR1 LNHDA and CDR2 SQIVND come from the germline V gene (reference sequence). This CDR3 is CASSTGYTEAFF. The CDR3 nucleotides read TGTGCCAGTAGTACGGGCTACACTGAAGCTTTCTTT.

The chain has TRBV12-3 or TRBV12-4 and TRBJ1-1; 9 bases map to TRBD1. The CDR3 totals 15 residues. V shed 5 bases and J 5 bases; nucleotides not matched to a gene: 9. The CDR3 DNA is TGTGCCAGCAGTCCTTCGGGACAGGGCGCTACTGAAGCTTTCTTT. Protein product: CASSPSGQGATEAFF.

This chain joins TRBV9 and TRBJ2-2, with TRBD1 identical over 7 bases. V shed 3 bases, J shed 2 bases, and the junction held 7 bases outside the gene matches. The CDR3 loop spans 16 amino acids. The V gene's germline CDR1 is SGDLS and CDR2 YYNGEE. The CDR3 here is CASSETGTANTGELFF. The CDR3 nucleotides read TGTGCCAGCAGCGAAACCGGGACAGCAAACACCGGGGAGCTGTTTTTT.

The chain couples TRBV4-1 to TRBJ2-1; D might be TRBD2 (6 bases). The germline V and J ends were trimmed by 0 bases and 5 bases, with 17 bases remaining between them. The CDR3 runs 17 residues. Germline CDR1 MGHRA, CDR2 YSYEKL. The CDR3 DNA sequence: TGCGCCAGCAGCCAAGAATGGAGAATAGCGGCCAACAATGAGCAGTTCTTC. Translating gives CASSQEWRIAANNEQFF.

The table lists this clonotype with many counts. This chain joins TRBV7-9 and TRBJ2-3, with D unclear. The CDR3 extends over 18 amino acids. Germline V lookup: CDR1 SEHNR, CDR2 FQNEAQ (reference sequence). V gave up 4 bases and J gave up 3 bases, with 23 bases separating them. CDR3 bases: TGTGCCAGCAGCTCAACGGATCTAAGCCGATTTAGGACAGATACGCAGTATTTT. Encoded protein: CASSSTDLSRFRTDTQYF. The whole variable domain, remainder taken from reference TRBV7-9 and TRBJ2-3, is DTGVSQNPRHKITKRGQNVTFRCDPISEHNRLYWYRQTLGQGPEFLTYFQNEAQLEKSRLLSDRFSAERPKGSFSTLEIQRTEQGDSAMYLCASSSTDLSRFRTDTQYFGPGTRLTVL.